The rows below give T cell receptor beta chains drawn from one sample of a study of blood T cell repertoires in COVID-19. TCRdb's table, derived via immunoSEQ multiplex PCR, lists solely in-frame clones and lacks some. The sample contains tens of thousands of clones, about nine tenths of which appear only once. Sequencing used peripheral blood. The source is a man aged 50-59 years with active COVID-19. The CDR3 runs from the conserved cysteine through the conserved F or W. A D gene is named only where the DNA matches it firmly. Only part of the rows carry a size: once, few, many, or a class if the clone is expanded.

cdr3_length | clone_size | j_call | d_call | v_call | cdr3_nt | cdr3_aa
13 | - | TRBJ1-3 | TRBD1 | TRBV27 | TGTGCCAGCAGGGGACAGGGAGGGAACACCATATATTTT | CASRGQGGNTIYF
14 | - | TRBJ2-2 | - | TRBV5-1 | TGCGCCAGTGCGGACAAGACGAACACCGGGGAGCTGTTTTTT | CASADKTNTGELFF
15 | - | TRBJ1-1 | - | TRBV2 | TGTGCCAGCAGTGAATCGGAACAGCTGAACACTGAAGCTTTCTTT | CASSESEQLNTEAFF
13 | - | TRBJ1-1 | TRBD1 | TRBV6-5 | TGTGCCAGCAGAGGGACAGGTCCTAATGAAGCTTTCTTT | CASRGTGPNEAFF
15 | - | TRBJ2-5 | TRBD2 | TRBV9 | TGTGCCAGCAGCCGAGCGGGGGGCCTGGGAGAGACCCAGTACTTC | CASSRAGGLGETQYF
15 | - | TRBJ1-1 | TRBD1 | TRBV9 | TGTGCCAGCAGCGTAGTCCCAGGGGGCGACACTGAAGCTTTCTTT | CASSVVPGGDTEAFF
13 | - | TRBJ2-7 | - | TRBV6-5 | TGTGCCAGAACGGTACAGGGTCGGGACGAGCAGTACTTC | CARTVQGRDEQYF
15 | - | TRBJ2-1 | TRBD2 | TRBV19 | TGTGCCAGTAGCCCTGGGGGGGGAGCGGTATATGAGCAGTTCTTC | CASSPGGGAVYEQFF
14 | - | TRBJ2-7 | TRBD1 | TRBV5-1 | TGCGCCAGCAGCTACGGACAGGGCGGCTACGAGCAGTACTTC | CASSYGQGGYEQYF
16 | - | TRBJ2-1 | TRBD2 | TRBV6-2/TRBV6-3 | TGTGCCAGCAGTTTTGGGACTAGCGGGAGGGTAGGGGAGCAGTTCTTC | CASSFGTSGRVGEQFF
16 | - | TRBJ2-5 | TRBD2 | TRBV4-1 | TGCGCCAGCAGCCGCACGACTAGCGGGTACCAAGAGACCCAGTACTTC | CASSRTTSGYQETQYF
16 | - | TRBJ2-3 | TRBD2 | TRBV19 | TGTGCCAGTAGTATTACGGCACTAGCGGATCAGGGTACGCAGTATTTT | CASSITALADQGTQYF
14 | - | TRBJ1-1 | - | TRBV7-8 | TGTGCCAGCAGCCCCCTACTCGTGAACACTGAAGCTTTCTTT | CASSPLLVNTEAFF
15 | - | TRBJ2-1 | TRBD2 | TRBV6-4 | TGTGCCAGCAGTGACTCAGCGGGGGGGTACAATGAGCAGTTCTTC | CASSDSAGGYNEQFF
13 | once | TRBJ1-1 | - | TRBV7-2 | TGTGCCAGCAGCCCTACGAAGAGCCTGATAGCTTTCTTT | CASSPTKSLIAFF
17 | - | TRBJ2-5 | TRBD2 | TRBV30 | TGTGCCTGGAGTTTCTCTGGACTAGCGGGAGGAGGAAAGACCCAGTACTTC | CAWSFSGLAGGGKTQYF
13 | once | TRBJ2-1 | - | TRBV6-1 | TGTGCCAGCAGTGAAGCGCTTCTAGCGACTCTCCTCTTC | CASSEALLATLLF
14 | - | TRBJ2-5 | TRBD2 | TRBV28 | TGTGCCAGCAGTTTTTGGGAGGGACGAGAGACCCAGTACTTC | CASSFWEGRETQYF
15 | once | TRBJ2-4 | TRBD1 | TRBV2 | TGTGCCAGCAGTGGGGACAGGGTCACCAAAAACATTCAGTACTTC | CASSGDRVTKNIQYF
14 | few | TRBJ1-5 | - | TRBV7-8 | TGTGCCAGCAGCTCTGATAGGGTCCAGGGGCCCCAGCATTTT | CASSSDRVQGPQHF
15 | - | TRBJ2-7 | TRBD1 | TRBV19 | TGTGCCAGGCCCAAGGGGGCACAGGGAACCTACGAGCAGTACTTC | CARPKGAQGTYEQYF
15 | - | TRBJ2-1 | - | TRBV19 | TGTGCCAGTAGTATAGGGGAAGGGGGTGAAGATGAGCAGTTCTTC | CASSIGEGGEDEQFF
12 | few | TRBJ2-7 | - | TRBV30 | TGTGCCTGGAACACACAGGGTTACGAGCAGTACTTC | CAWNTQGYEQYF
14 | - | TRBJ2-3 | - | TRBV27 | TGTGCCAGCAGTTCCTCGTTATTCACAGATACGCAGTATTTT | CASSSSLFTDTQYF
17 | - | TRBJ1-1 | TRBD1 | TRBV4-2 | TGTGCCAGCAGCCAAGATCTTGAGACAGGGGGGAACACTGAAGCTTTCTTT | CASSQDLETGGNTEAFF